Reported below is one T cell receptor beta chain. TCRdb's table, derived via immunoSEQ multiplex PCR, lists solely in-frame clones and lacks some. Of about 120,000 clones listed, about nine tenths were seen once; the top ten hold 1.5% to 2%. CDR3 length equals 15 residues. Germline V CDR1 and CDR2: SNHLY, FYNNEI. Germline trimming cut 3 bases from V and 5 bases from J; bases unmatched to any gene: 9. This specimen belongs to a study of cytomegalovirus exposure and HLA in healthy donors. Sequenced sample: PBMCs. The chain carries TRBV2 and TRBJ2-7; 8 nucleotides align to TRBD2. This sequence was found in a woman under 30 in good health and CMV-seronegative. CDR3 DNA: TGTGCCAGCAGTGACTTGGACGGGAGGGCCGACGAGCAGTACTTC. Residues: CASSDLDGRADEQYF.